This record concerns one T cell receptor beta chain sequence. A 1 in 200,000 to 1 in 1 million T cell depth was the sequencing target. Generated by immunoSEQ multiplex PCR, the TCRdb table keeps only in-frame clones and is missing some. The table has some 310,000 clones, about 77% seen once; the top ten hold 5.5% to 8%. The data belong to a study of cytotoxic CD8 clonotypes in ibrutinib-treated CLL. The starting material was PBMCs, obtained before ibrutinib treatment. The clonotype was recovered from a human donor with chronic lymphocytic leukemia.

The CDR3 nucleotides read TGTGCCAGCAGTCTCATGTTCGGGACTAGCCAGACCCAGTACTTC. Translation: CASSLMFGTSQTQYF. The rearrangement links TRBV6-5 to TRBJ2-5; 9 nucleotides agree with TRBD2. The V gene's germline CDR1 is MNHEY and CDR2 SVGAGI. The CDR3 is made up of 15 amino acids. With 5 bases clipped from V and 6 bases from J, the junction kept 10 bases outside the gene matches.